This T cell receptor beta chain was identified during a study of cytomegalovirus exposure and HLA in healthy donors. Study-level findings and limits: Later analysis revealed greater clonal expansion in HLA-associated TCR beta chains than in equally common others.

Details on this clone: Its antigen is currently unknown.

The germline V and J ends were trimmed by 2 bases and 2 bases, with 5 bases remaining between them. This CDR3 has 13 residues. The V gene's germline CDR1 is SGHRS and CDR2 YFSETQ. PCR employed 60 Vbeta and 13 Jbeta primers. Clones were sequenced by immunoSEQ multiplex PCR, and TCRdb holds only the in-frame ones, with some missing. This repertoire shows approximately 130,000 clones, roughly four fifths found once; its top ten account for approximately 2%. Sample: PBMCs. This TCR derives from a female donor in good health and CMV-seropositive. V and J are TRBV5-1 and TRBJ1-5; unclear D gene. The CDR3 protein is CASSFSGNQPQHF. The CDR3, as DNA: TGCGCCAGCAGCTTTTCCGGCAATCAGCCCCAGCATTTT. Full variable domain (rest looked up from reference TRBV5-1 and TRBJ1-5): KAGVTQTPRYLIKTRGQQVTLSCSPISGHRSVSWYQQTPGQGLQFLFEYFSETQRNKGNFPGRFSGRQFSNSRSEMNVSTLELGDSALYLCASSFSGNQPQHFGDGTRLSIL.